This TCR beta chain is drawn from a study of control samples from healthy donors and cancer patients. The CDR3 runs 13 residues. Trimming stripped 8 bases from V and 0 bases from J, with 11 bases between. Only in-frame clones appear in the TCRdb table, and some are missing; sequencing was by immunoSEQ multiplex PCR. The profile shows about 55,000 clones, around 96% of them singletons. The sequencing sample was made of blood. The chain couples TRBV12-3 or TRBV12-4 to TRBJ2-7; TRBD1 might be the D (5 bases). The origin of this receptor is a woman in her late teens or twenties in good health. The CDR3 loop is CASAQGSSYEQYF. As DNA, the CDR3 is TGTGCCAGCGCCCAGGGAAGCTCCTACGAGCAGTACTTC.